Presented here are 27 T cell receptor beta chains from one specimen sequenced in a study of blood T cells in healthy people across ages. For the second PCR, which ran for 7 to 11 cycles, a sample-barcoded 5' primer and a J-beta primer mix were used. In TCRdb, the 5' RACE reads were re-called with MiXCR into one record per CDR3 protein. The sample carries about a million distinct CDR3 sequences, about 51% recorded once. The specimen sequenced was blood. Receptors were obtained from a woman aged 60-75 years in good health.

J is TRBJ2-5 and V is TRBV12-3 or TRBV12-4; 10 bases match TRBD2. This CDR3 contains 16 residues. V lost 3 bases to trimming and J lost 0 bases; unmatched junction nucleotides: 4. The CDR3 coding sequence is TGTGCCAGCAGTTTTACTAGCGGGGAGAACCAAGAGACCCAGTACTTC. It codes for CASSFTSGENQETQYF.

In its sample, this clonotype was seen a few times. J is TRBJ2-1 and V is TRBV2; tentative D call: TRBD1 (6 bases). Deletions cut 11 bases from V and 13 bases from J, with 18 bases between. The CDR3 sequence is 11 residues long. Per the germline V gene, CDR1 is SNHLY and CDR2 is FYNNEI. CDR3: CAGKEVTGQFF. In DNA form, the CDR3 reads TGTGCCGGCAAGGAGGTGACAGGCCAGTTCTTC.

This chain connects TRBV7-8 to TRBJ2-3; 11 bases match TRBD2. The CDR3 covers 16 residues. The germline CDR1 and CDR2 sequences are SGHVS and FQNEAQ. J lost 4 bases, V lost 4 bases, and 7 bases had no gene match. CDR3 nucleotide sequence: TGTGCCAGCAGCTCCTCCCTAGCGGGAGGCTCAGATACGCAGTATTTT. Its protein product is CASSSSLAGGSDTQYF.

The genes are TRBV6-2 or TRBV6-3 and TRBJ2-1; D unclear. This CDR3 has 13 amino acids. With 0 bases removed from V and 15 bases from J, the gap between germline ends came to 15 bases. Per germline, CDR1 MNHEY and CDR2 SVGEGT. The CDR3 loop is CASSYSHTDLGFF. Written as DNA, the CDR3 is TGTGCCAGCAGTTACTCGCACACCGATCTTGGGTTCTTC.

A few counts support this clonotype. V and J are TRBV10-1 and TRBJ2-5, with 8 bases aligning to TRBD2. The end of the DNA is better explained by TRBJ2-7, so the J call may be wrong. The CDR3 has 14 residues. CDR1 and CDR2 (germline): WNHNN, SYGVQD (reference sequence). The CDR3 DNA follows: TGCGCCACCCAGCCGACTAGCGAGAGCTACGAGCAGTACTTC. Its translation is CATQPTSESYEQYF.

The V and J genes are TRBV6-2 or TRBV6-3 and TRBJ2-1, with TRBD1 matching 8 bases. V was pared by 2 bases and J by 4 bases, with 4 bases of the junction left unmatched. The CDR3 has 15 residues. Germline V gene lookup returns CDR1 MNHEY and CDR2 SVGEGT. CDR3 DNA sequence: TGTGCCAGCAGTTACCAAGGACAGGGATACAATGAGCAGTTCTTC. Translated, it gives CASSYQGQGYNEQFF.

This chain uses TRBV7-2 with TRBJ2-1; no clear D gene. V shed 1 base and J shed 6 bases, with 7 bases lying between them. Germline V gene lookup returns CDR1 SGHTA and CDR2 FQGNSA. The CDR3 covers 13 residues. In nucleotides, the CDR3 is TGTGCCAGCAGCTTAGTCCAGCCCAATGAGCAGTTCTTC. This encodes CASSLVQPNEQFF.

The chain is built from TRBV27 and TRBJ1-1; D is ambiguous. The germline V gene encodes CDR1 MNHEY and CDR2 SMNVEV (reference sequence). CDR3 length: 18 residues. The ends were cut back, 4 bases at V and 1 base at J, with 22 bases in the middle. Written as DNA, the CDR3 is TGTGCCAGCAGTTCCCGCGGGCAAGGAGCCTCCAAGAACACTGAAGCTTTCTTT. The encoded protein is CASSSRGQGASKNTEAFF.

The chain is built from TRBV11-2 and TRBJ2-3; 11 bases map to TRBD2. Germline CDR1 is SGHAT and CDR2 is FQNNGV. V dropped 3 bases and J dropped 2; count of bases not matched to a gene: 7. The CDR3 is 17 residues long. This chain's CDR3 is CASSFPGLADLTDTQYF. The CDR3 DNA reads as TGTGCCAGCAGCTTTCCGGGACTAGCGGACCTCACAGATACGCAGTATTTT.

The chain combines TRBV29-1 with TRBJ2-4, with TRBD2 matching 9 bases. From germline, CDR1 is SQVTM and CDR2 ANQGSEA. The CDR3 runs to 11 residues. The V segment lost 5 bases and the J segment 13 bases; nucleotides outside the gene matches: 6. CDR3 nucleotides: TGCAGCGTTTATAATAGCGGGAGCCAGTACTTC. Protein sequence: CSVYNSGSQYF. Variable domain in full (rest from reference TRBV29-1 and TRBJ2-4): SAVISQKPSRDICQRGTSLTIQCQVDSQVTMMFWYRQQPGQSLTLIATANQGSEATYESGFVIDKFPISRPNLTFSTLTVSNMSPEDSSIYLCSVYNSGSQYFGAGTRLSVL.

The chain uses TRBV11-3 and TRBJ1-2; TRBD1 agrees at 8 bases. V shed 0 bases, J shed 8 bases, and the junction held 5 bases outside the gene matches. Germline lookup yields CDR1 SGHNT and CDR2 YENEEA. CDR3 length equals 14 residues. CDR3 sequence: CASSLDGTGRGYTF. DNA of the CDR3: TGTGCCAGCAGCTTAGATGGGACAGGCCGGGGCTACACCTTC.

In its sample, this clonotype was seen once. The chain has TRBV12-3 or TRBV12-4 and TRBJ2-4; TRBD1 matches 8 bases. V lost 6 bases and J lost 0; bases outside the gene matches: 19. The CDR3 is made up of 20 amino acids. CDR3 coding DNA: TGTGCCAGCAGCCCCCCAGGGGGCAGGGGGCGGAATCCAGCCAAAAACATTCAGTACTTC. Its translation is CASSPPGGRGRNPAKNIQYF.

This clonotype came up once. The chain employs TRBV4-1 and TRBJ1-4, with D uncertain. Germline V gene data show CDR1 as MGHRA and CDR2 as YSYEKL. The CDR3 runs to 16 residues. V shed 0 bases and J shed 4 bases, with 12 bases lying between them. The CDR3 loop is CASSQEGRQDNEKLFF. DNA of the CDR3: TGCGCCAGCAGCCAAGAGGGGAGGCAAGATAATGAAAAACTGTTTTTT.

J is TRBJ1-4 and V is TRBV2; D not resolved. Trimming cost V 4 bases and J 7 bases, with 10 bases left between them. The CDR3 length is 13 residues. CDR1 is SNHLY, CDR2 FYNNEI, per germline. The DNA of the CDR3 is TGTGCCAGCAGTGCGGGCAGGAGTGAAAAACTGTTTTTT. Encoded protein: CASSAGRSEKLFF. Looking up the rest from reference TRBV2 and TRBJ1-4 gives the full variable domain: EPEVTQTPSHQVTQMGQEVILRCVPISNHLYFYWYRQILGQKVEFLVSFYNNEISEKSEIFDDQFSVERPDGSNFTLKIRSTKLEDSAMYFCASSAGRSEKLFFGSGTQLSVL.

The rearrangement links TRBV7-3 to TRBJ1-6; no clear D gene. This CDR3 comprises 15 residues. In germline, CDR1 is SGHTA, CDR2 FQGTGA. Trimming took 4 bases from V and 9 from J, leaving 16 bases between them. In DNA, the CDR3 is TGTGCCAGCAGCTCCTCAAATAAAATAACTTCACCCCTCCACTTT. This sequence encodes CASSSSNKITSPLHF.

The sample holds a few counts of this clonotype. The chain employs TRBV6-1 and TRBJ2-7, with 8 positions matching TRBD1. The CDR3 runs 13 residues. The germline gives CDR1 MNHNS, CDR2 SASEGT. The V gene end was trimmed by 11 bases and the J gene end by 1 base; junction bases not matched to a gene: 7. This chain's CDR3 is CAASRTGSYEQYF. Here the CDR3 DNA reads TGTGCCGCCTCTAGGACAGGGTCCTACGAGCAGTACTTC.

The rearrangement links TRBV12-3 or TRBV12-4 to TRBJ2-1; 10 nucleotides align to TRBD2. V was clipped by 5 bases and J by 6 bases; unmatched bases: 7. There are 15 residues in the CDR3. The CDR3 reads CASSLTSGAPNEQFF. Here the CDR3 DNA reads TGTGCCAGCAGTCTAACTAGCGGGGCCCCCAATGAGCAGTTCTTC.

This chain joins TRBV20-1 and TRBJ1-2; TRBD1 might be the D (6 bases). CDR1 is DFQATT and CDR2 is SNEGSKA in the germline V gene (reference sequence). This CDR3 is built from 12 residues. The germline V and J ends were trimmed by 8 bases and 7 bases, with 17 bases remaining between them. The CDR3 protein is CSPSQGETGYTF. CDR3 nucleotides: TGCAGTCCCTCACAGGGCGAGACTGGCTACACCTTC.

The chain joins TRBV15 to TRBJ2-5; no firm D call. The CDR3 loop spans 13 amino acids. The V end was cut by 4 bases, the J end by 0 bases, with 6 bases between. Germline-derived CDR1 and CDR2 are LNHNV and YYDKDF (reference sequence). CDR3 in DNA: TGTGCCACCAGCAACACGAACCAAGAGACCCAGTACTTC. This gives the protein CATSNTNQETQYF.

The rearrangement uses TRBV7-9 and TRBJ2-1; 10 bases are shared with TRBD1. Germline V CDR1 and CDR2: SEHNR, FQNEAQ (reference sequence). The junction had 13 bases not matched to a gene; V was cut back by 5 bases and J by 6 bases. The CDR3 spans 17 residues. Written as DNA, the CDR3 is TGTGCCAGCAGCCCGGCTACCACACGGACAGGGGGCAATGAGCAGTTCTTC. It encodes CASSPATTRTGGNEQFF.

The chain joins TRBV6-5 to TRBJ2-4; D remains ambiguous. CDR1 is MNHEY and CDR2 is SVGAGI in the germline V gene. The CDR3 runs to 14 residues. The germline V and J ends were trimmed by 5 bases and 6 bases, with 14 bases remaining between them. CDR3 region: CASSDRESRNIQYF. CDR3 in DNA: TGTGCCAGCAGTGACCGCGAGTCTAGAAACATTCAGTACTTC.

The V call is TRBV27, the J call TRBJ2-3; 10 nucleotides match TRBD2. V trimming: 10 bases; J trimming: 1 base; junction bases outside the gene matches: 11. Germline V gene data show CDR1 as MNHEY and CDR2 as SMNVEV (reference sequence). The CDR3 loop spans 16 amino acids. The CDR3 region is CATSLAGVRGTDTQYF. The CDR3 DNA is TGTGCCACCTCTCTAGCGGGAGTAAGGGGCACAGATACGCAGTATTTT.

This clonotype has only a few counts. The chain uses TRBV14 and TRBJ2-7; D might be TRBD2 (6 bases). Trimming shortened V by 3 bases and J by 0 bases, and 12 bases separated the two germline ends. Germline V gene data show CDR1 as SGHDN and CDR2 as FVKESK. The CDR3 is made up of 15 amino acids. The CDR3 reads CASSQSAGSSYEQYF. The CDR3 DNA follows: TGTGCCAGCAGCCAGTCAGCGGGTAGCTCCTACGAGCAGTACTTC. The whole variable domain, remainder taken from reference TRBV14 and TRBJ2-7, is EAGVTQFPSHSVIEKGQTVTLRCDPISGHDNLYWYRRVMGKEIKFLLHFVKESKQDESGMPNNRFLAERTGGTYSTLKVQPAELEDSGVYFCASSQSAGSSYEQYFGPGTRLTVT.

In this sample, this clonotype turned up a few times. V gene TRBV27 combines with J gene TRBJ2-3; no clear D. Between the trimmed V and J ends, which lost 5 bases and 3 bases, there was a span of 9 bases. Germline V gives CDR1 MNHEY, CDR2 SMNVEV (reference sequence). The CDR3 covers 13 residues. The CDR3 DNA reads as TGTGCCAGCAGTGCTCAGCTTACAGATACGCAGTATTTT. As protein: CASSAQLTDTQYF.

The chain combines TRBV28 with TRBJ2-1; TRBD1 matches 7 bases. This CDR3 spans 14 amino acids. V was pared by 7 bases and J by 5 bases, with 8 bases of the junction left unmatched. Germline-derived CDR1 and CDR2 are MDHEN and SYDVKM. The CDR3 DNA reads TGTGCCAGCATGGTACAGGGGACGGACAATGAGCAGTTCTTC. It translates to CASMVQGTDNEQFF.

This sequence joins TRBV2 and TRBJ2-3, with 9 bases aligning to TRBD1. Germline-derived CDR1 and CDR2 are SNHLY and FYNNEI. The J segment lost 2 bases and the V segment lost 7 bases, leaving 4 bases of the junction unmatched. The CDR3 covers 14 residues. CDR3 nucleotides: TGTGCCAGCAACTGGGACAGGGCCACAGATACGCAGTATTTT. It codes for CASNWDRATDTQYF. Together with reference TRBV2 and TRBJ2-3, the CDR3 gives the full variable domain: EPEVTQTPSHQVTQMGQEVILRCVPISNHLYFYWYRQILGQKVEFLVSFYNNEISEKSEIFDDQFSVERPDGSNFTLKIRSTKLEDSAMYFCASNWDRATDTQYFGPGTRLTVL.

The chain joins TRBV20-1 to TRBJ2-6, with D unresolved. CDR1 and CDR2 (germline): DFQATT, SNEGSKA (reference sequence). Trimming left V 5 bases short and J 4 bases short, with 9 bases between. This CDR3 has 13 amino acids. CDR3 sequence (DNA): TGCAGTGCTTCAAAGTCGGGGGCCAACGTCCTGACTTTC. Protein sequence: CSASKSGANVLTF.